Below are 3 T cell receptor beta chains sequenced from a single sample in a study of CD8+ T cells in alopecia areata. Treatment reported: oral pan-JAK inhibitor, 5-10 mg twice daily. Sequencing relied on a cDNA template that was reverse transcribed from extracted RNA. Measured with immunoSEQ multiplex PCR; TCRdb has only the in-frame clones, and not every one. The table includes about 120,000 clones, around 63% detected once. The sample was CD4+ T cells sorted from blood, taken at week 4, from a patient treated with tofacitinib. All receptors come from a human donor with alopecia areata.

The chain joins TRBV4-1 to TRBJ1-2; no reliable D call. This CDR3 region has 16 residues. Germline V gene sequence: CDR1 MGHRA, CDR2 YSYEKL. With 0 bases removed from V and 1 base from J, the gap between germline ends came to 12 bases. Here the CDR3 reads CASSQDEVSNNYGYTF. The CDR3 DNA follows: TGCGCCAGCAGCCAAGATGAGGTCTCGAATAACTATGGCTACACCTTC.

With respect to this clone: This may arise from a read error, as a much more abundant clone is one base away. The J gene is TRBJ2-1, the V gene TRBV5-1, with D maybe TRBD1 (6 bases). This CDR3 contains 13 residues. Germline CDR1 is SGHRS and CDR2 is YFSETQ. CDR3 coding DNA: TGTGCCAGCAGCACACAGGGTTACAATGAGCAGTTCTTC. Translation gives CASSTQGYNEQFF. Full variable domain (outside the CDR3, taken from reference TRBV5-1 and TRBJ2-1): KAGVTQTPRYLIKTRGQQVTLSCSPISGHRSVSWYQQTPGQGLQFLFEYFSETQRNKGNFPGRFSGRQFSNSRSEMNVSTLELGDSALYLCASSTQGYNEQFFGPGTRLTVL.

J is TRBJ2-1 and V is TRBV30, with TRBD2 matching over 12 bases. The J segment lost 7 bases and the V segment lost 3 bases, leaving 7 bases of the junction unmatched. The CDR3 sequence is 15 residues long. Per the germline V gene, CDR1 is GTSNPN and CDR2 is SVGIG (reference sequence). CDR3 residues: CAWRPSGRALNEQFF. CDR3 DNA: TGTGCCTGGAGACCTAGCGGGAGGGCCTTAAATGAGCAGTTCTTC.